The sample holds many counts of the clone carrying this TCR beta chain. This sample is drawn from a study of T-cell reconstitution after alpha-beta-depleted transplantation in children. Preparation of the TCRbeta library involved a method that used unique molecular identifiers. TCRdb fed the PCR reads into MiXCR, producing one record per CDR3 protein. This sample yields approximately 490,000 distinct CDR3 sequences, of which under 15% are seen a single time; more than 5.5% belongs to the top ten. The CDR3 spans 15 residues. Germline CDR1 is SGDLS and CDR2 is YYNGEE. V dropped 3 bases and J dropped 9 bases, with 19 bases sitting between them.

V is TRBV9 and J is TRBJ2-1; D is unclear. The source of this sequence is a human donor who donated a stem cell graft to a child with combined immunodeficiency. Source: PBMCs from the stem cell graft donor, taken from the stem cell graft. The CDR3 DNA reads TGTGCCAGCAGCGCCGCTGGAATGGGCCGTGGTGAGCAGTTCTTC. This sequence encodes CASSAAGMGRGEQFF.